These 20 T cell receptor beta chains share one sample of origin, sequenced in a study of shared clonotypes between healthy human individuals. The assay was immunoSEQ multiplex PCR, and TCRdb's table has in-frame clones only and misses some. This sample has a few hundred thousand clones, with around 86% found just once. The sequenced sample was memory CD8+ T cells sorted from blood. Subset denoted: CD45RO+ cells pooled with CCR7-negative TemRA cells. The receptors stem from a young man in good health.

A single count supports this clone. The CDR3, as DNA: TGTGCCAGCAGTGCCCTTGTGTTCACAGATACGCAGTATTTT. Its translation is CASSALVFTDTQYF. The genes are TRBV27 and TRBJ2-3, with D unresolved. Between the trimmed V and J ends, which lost 5 bases and 2 bases, there was a span of 11 bases. The CDR3 is 14 amino acids. CDR1 and CDR2 (germline): MNHEY, SMNVEV (reference sequence).

The chain carries TRBV6-5 and TRBJ1-4; D is ambiguous. V lost 4 bases and J lost 8, with 11 bases in between. CDR1 is MNHEY and CDR2 is SVGAGI in the germline V gene. The CDR3 totals 13 residues. CDR3 DNA sequence: TGTGCCAGCAGTTCGGAGATAGGAGAAAAACTGTTTTTT. Translating gives CASSSEIGEKLFF.

This clone was counted between two and nine times. The chain joins TRBV4-1 to TRBJ1-2, with no clear D. V was pared by 3 bases and J by 4 bases, with 9 bases between. There are 13 residues in the CDR3. Germline V gene data show CDR1 as MGHRA and CDR2 as YSYEKL. The CDR3 is CASSHSWAYGYTF. CDR3 nucleotide sequence: TGCGCCAGCAGCCACTCTTGGGCCTATGGCTACACCTTC.

This chain joins TRBV9 and TRBJ2-7, with TRBD1 as a possible D gene (5 bases). V shed 3 bases and J shed 5 bases, with 12 bases lying between them. The CDR3 loop spans 13 amino acids. Germline lookup yields CDR1 SGDLS and CDR2 YYNGEE. The CDR3: CASSARSGHEQYF. DNA for the CDR3: TGTGCCAGCAGCGCCCGTTCAGGGCACGAGCAGTACTTC. Variable domain in full (rest from reference TRBV9 and TRBJ2-7): DSGVTQTPKHLITATGQRVTLRCSPRSGDLSVYWYQQSLDQGLQFLIQYYNGEERAKGNILERFSAQQFPDLHSELNLSSLELGDSALYFCASSARSGHEQYFGPGTRLTVT.

V gene TRBV7-8 combines with J gene TRBJ2-7; TRBD1 might be the D (5 bases). From germline, CDR1 is SGHVS and CDR2 FQNEAQ. Trimming took off 5 bases at V and 6 bases at J, with 26 bases between the two ends. The CDR3 is 17 amino acids. CDR3 sequence (DNA): TGTGCCAGCAGCGGACAACACCAGGGTGGATTTTTGGGCGAGCAGTACTTC. Its translation is CASSGQHQGGFLGEQYF.

The chain combines TRBV7-9 with TRBJ2-7; 7 bases line up with TRBD1. Germline CDR1 reads SEHNR; CDR2 reads FQNEAQ (reference sequence). The CDR3 covers 14 residues. Germline trimming cut 5 bases from V and 1 base from J; bases unmatched to any gene: 5. The CDR3 DNA reads TGTGCCAGCAGCCCGATGGACAGGTCCTACGAGCAGTACTTC. Its translation is CASSPMDRSYEQYF.

V is TRBV5-6 and J is TRBJ2-7, with D tentatively TRBD1 (5 bases). In germline, CDR1 is SGHDT, CDR2 YYEEEE. The CDR3 extends over 14 amino acids. The V end lost 4 bases, the J end lost 2 bases, and 13 bases lay between the germline ends. As DNA, the CDR3 is TGTGCCAGCAGCCTACAGGACAACCCCTACGAGCAGTACTTC. This gives the protein CASSLQDNPYEQYF.

The chain carries TRBV2 and TRBJ2-1; 7 bases line up with TRBD2. Germline values: CDR1 SNHLY, CDR2 FYNNEI. This CDR3 contains 18 residues. J gave up 4 bases and V 5 bases, and 17 bases lay outside the gene matches. The CDR3 reads CASSLLVSRRGTYNEQFF. The CDR3 DNA reads TGTGCCAGCAGTCTTCTGGTGAGTCGGCGGGGGACGTACAATGAGCAGTTCTTC.

In regard to this clone: Within the sample, other DNA sequences also encode this same CDR3. V is TRBV5-4 and J is TRBJ2-7, with no clear D. Trimming stripped 2 bases from V and 2 bases from J, with 8 bases between. CDR3 size: 13 residues. Looked up from germline, CDR1 is SGHNT and CDR2 is YYREEE (reference sequence). CDR3 sequence (DNA): TGTGCCAGCAGCTTAGAGGTGACCTACGAGCAGTACTTC. Translation: CASSLEVTYEQYF. The full variable domain, rest sourced from reference TRBV5-4 and TRBJ2-7, is ETGVTQSPTHLIKTRGQQVTLRCSSQSGHNTVSWYQQALGQGPQFIFQYYREEENGRGNFPPRFSGLQFPNYSSELNVNALELDDSALYLCASSLEVTYEQYFGPGTRLTVT.

The gene calls are TRBV27 and TRBJ2-3, with 7 bases aligning to TRBD2. The V and J ends lost 6 bases and 2 bases, in that order; junction bases with no gene match: 11. The CDR3 spans 16 residues. Germline assignment: CDR1 MNHEY and CDR2 SMNVEV (reference sequence). CDR3: CASSPTWGGTTDTQYF. The CDR3, as DNA: TGTGCCAGCAGCCCAACCTGGGGGGGAACCACAGATACGCAGTATTTT.

J is TRBJ1-1 and V is TRBV6-5; TRBD1 aligns across 8 bases. V lost 0 bases to trimming and J lost 6 bases; unmatched junction nucleotides: 6. The CDR3 spans 15 residues. Germline CDR1 MNHEY, CDR2 SVGAGI. The CDR3 DNA follows: TGTGCCAGCAGTTACTCAACAGGGGGGGGTTCTGAAGCTTTCTTT. Protein product: CASSYSTGGGSEAFF.

V is TRBV7-9 and J is TRBJ2-1, with 10 bases matching TRBD1. The CDR3 length is 17 residues. CDR1 SEHNR and CDR2 FQNEAQ come from the germline V gene (reference sequence). Unmatched junction bases numbered 6, after V lost 4 bases and J lost 0 bases. The CDR3 loop reads CASSYKGQGVSYNEQFF. In nucleotides, the CDR3 is TGTGCCAGCAGCTATAAAGGACAGGGGGTCTCCTACAATGAGCAGTTCTTC.

The chain has TRBV2 and TRBJ2-3; TRBD2 aligns across 8 bases. The germline gives CDR1 SNHLY, CDR2 FYNNEI. The CDR3 is 13 amino acids. After removal of 8 bases from V and 3 bases from J, the junction contained 4 bases not matched to a gene. Here the CDR3 reads CASGAGETDTQYF. In DNA, the CDR3 is TGTGCCAGCGGAGCGGGAGAAACAGATACGCAGTATTTT.

This chain joins TRBV11-2 and TRBJ2-1, with D perhaps TRBD1 or TRBD2 (6 bases each). The CDR3 covers 17 residues. The ends were cut back, 4 bases at V and 2 bases at J, with 18 bases in the middle. Per germline, CDR1 SGHAT and CDR2 FQNNGV. CDR3 nucleotides: TGTGCCAGCAGCTCCTCAACGGAGGGGGGACCCTACAATGAGCAGTTCTTC. It is translated as CASSSSTEGGPYNEQFF.

The V call is TRBV7-9, the J call TRBJ2-7; D gene ambiguous. Deletions cut 1 base from V and 0 bases from J, with 4 bases between. Germline values: CDR1 SEHNR, CDR2 FQNEAQ (reference sequence). This CDR3 contains 13 residues. The CDR3 protein is CASSLGLSYEQYF. CDR3 bases: TGTGCCAGCAGCTTAGGCCTCTCCTACGAGCAGTACTTC.

The chain joins TRBV2 to TRBJ2-7; 8 bases are a match to TRBD1. Germline V gene data show CDR1 as SNHLY and CDR2 as FYNNEI. The CDR3 is 17 amino acids. V was pared by 4 bases and J by 0 bases, with 11 bases of the junction left unmatched. CDR3 in amino acids: CASSGDRRGYNSYEQYF. CDR3 bases: TGTGCCAGCAGTGGGGACAGGCGAGGATACAACTCCTACGAGCAGTACTTC.

The chain employs TRBV28 and TRBJ2-3; no clear D. Germline values: CDR1 MDHEN, CDR2 SYDVKM. This CDR3 has 15 residues. V shed 2 bases and J shed 4 bases, with 13 bases lying between them. CDR3 region: CASSLRGVTSDTQYF. For the CDR3, the DNA is TGTGCCAGCAGTTTACGTGGGGTGACGTCAGATACGCAGTATTTT.

This clone showed up just a few times. The V and J genes are TRBV10-3 and TRBJ1-6, with D uncertain. The CDR3 totals 16 residues. Trimming cost V 4 bases and J 9 bases, with 19 bases left between them. Germline V gene data show CDR1 as ENHRY and CDR2 as SYGVKD. The CDR3 protein is CAISATDVSQFSPLHF. In nucleotides, the CDR3 is TGTGCCATCAGTGCGACGGACGTTTCCCAATTTTCACCCCTCCACTTT.

This chain links TRBV11-2 with TRBJ1-2; D perhaps matches TRBD1 (6 bases). The CDR3 length is 14 residues. Per germline, CDR1 SGHAT and CDR2 FQNNGV. The germline V and J ends were trimmed by 6 bases and 8 bases, with 19 bases remaining between them. This chain's CDR3 is CASSLGAAGAGYTF. The CDR3 DNA sequence: TGTGCCAGCAGTCTTGGGGCGGCGGGGGCCGGCTACACCTTC.

J is TRBJ2-5 and V is TRBV5-1, with a weak D call TRBD1 (5 bases). The CDR3 runs 16 residues. In germline, CDR1 is SGHRS, CDR2 YFSETQ. V dropped 4 bases and J dropped 0 bases, with 16 bases sitting between them. CDR3 DNA sequence: TGCGCCAGCAGCCCCCTCGGAAGGGGTCACCAAGAGACCCAGTACTTC. Protein: CASSPLGRGHQETQYF.